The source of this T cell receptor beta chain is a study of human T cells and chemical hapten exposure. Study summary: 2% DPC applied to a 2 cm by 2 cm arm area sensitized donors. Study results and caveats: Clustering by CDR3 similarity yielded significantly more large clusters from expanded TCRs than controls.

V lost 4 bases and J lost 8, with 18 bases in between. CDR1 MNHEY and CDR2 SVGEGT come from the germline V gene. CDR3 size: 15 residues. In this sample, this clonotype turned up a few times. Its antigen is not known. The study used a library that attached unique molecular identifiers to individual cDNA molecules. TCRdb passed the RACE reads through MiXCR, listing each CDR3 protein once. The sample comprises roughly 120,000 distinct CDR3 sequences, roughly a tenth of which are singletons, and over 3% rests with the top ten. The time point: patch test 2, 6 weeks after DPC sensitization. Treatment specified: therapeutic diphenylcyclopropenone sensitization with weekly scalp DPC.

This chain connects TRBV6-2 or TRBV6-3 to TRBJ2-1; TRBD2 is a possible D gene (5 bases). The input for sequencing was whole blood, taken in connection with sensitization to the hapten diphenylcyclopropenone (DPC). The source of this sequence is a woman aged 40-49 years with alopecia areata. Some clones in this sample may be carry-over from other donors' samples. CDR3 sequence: CASSSLSGVAYEQFF. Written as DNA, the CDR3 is TGTGCCAGCAGTTCTCTTTCCGGGGTCGCCTATGAGCAGTTCTTC.